These 5 T cell receptor beta chains were all obtained from the same sample, sequenced in a study of T cell responses to AZD1222 COVID-19 vaccine. Generated by immunoSEQ multiplex PCR, the TCRdb table keeps only in-frame clones and is missing some. The sample carries about 100,000 clones, 84% recorded once. The specimen comprised peripheral blood, sampled on day 0 of AZD1222 vaccination. These receptors were collected from an adult in good health.

The rearrangement joins TRBV19 to TRBJ1-5, with D unresolved. Trimming took off 4 bases at V and 1 base at J, with 20 bases between the two ends. This CDR3 is 18 amino acids long. Germline V gene sequence: CDR1 LNHDA, CDR2 SQIVND (reference sequence). CDR3: CASSSGRRVSDSNQPQHF. DNA for the CDR3: TGTGCCAGTAGTAGCGGACGGAGGGTTAGTGACAGCAATCAGCCCCAGCATTTT. Full variable domain (remainder filled in from reference TRBV19 and TRBJ1-5): DGGITQSPKYLFRKEGQNVTLSCEQNLNHDAMYWYRQDPGQGLRLIYYSQIVNDFQKGDIAEGYSVSREKKESFPLTVTSAQKNPTAFYLCASSSGRRVSDSNQPQHFGDGTRLSIL.

In its sample, this clone was seen once. The chain couples TRBV24-1 to TRBJ2-4; a possible D gene is TRBD2 (5 bases). Germline V gene lookup returns CDR1 KGHDR and CDR2 SFDVKD. The V end lost 3 bases, the J end lost 8 bases, and 13 bases lay between the germline ends. The CDR3 loop spans 14 amino acids. In nucleotides, the CDR3 is TGTGCCACCAGTGATCTACGGGCCGGGGACATTCAGTACTTC. Encoded protein: CATSDLRAGDIQYF.

The chain recombines TRBV9 with TRBJ1-2, with 7 bases that match TRBD1. V dropped 4 bases and J dropped 3; count of bases not matched to a gene: 9. This CDR3 spans 15 amino acids. Per germline, CDR1 SGDLS and CDR2 YYNGEE. The CDR3 reads CASSTQDRAHYGYTF. The CDR3 region has the DNA TGTGCCAGCAGCACGCAAGACAGGGCACACTATGGCTACACCTTC.

The rearrangement links TRBV6-5 to TRBJ1-2; maybe TRBD1 (5 bases). CDR1 and CDR2 (germline): MNHEY, SVGAGI. The ends were cut back, 5 bases at V and 4 bases at J, with 14 bases in the middle. This CDR3 contains 14 residues. The CDR3 region is CASSPGTQVYGYTF. CDR3 coding DNA: TGTGCCAGCAGTCCCGGGACGCAAGTCTATGGCTACACCTTC.

This rearrangement joins TRBV19 to TRBJ1-1; 7 positions agree with TRBD1. The V and J ends lost 4 bases and 5 bases, in that order; junction bases with no gene match: 7. Germline loops: CDR1 LNHDA, CDR2 SQIVND (reference sequence). The CDR3 sequence is 14 residues long. The CDR3 nucleotides are TGTGCCAGTAGTACGATCCAGGGGGTTACTGAAGCTTTCTTT. Its protein product is CASSTIQGVTEAFF.